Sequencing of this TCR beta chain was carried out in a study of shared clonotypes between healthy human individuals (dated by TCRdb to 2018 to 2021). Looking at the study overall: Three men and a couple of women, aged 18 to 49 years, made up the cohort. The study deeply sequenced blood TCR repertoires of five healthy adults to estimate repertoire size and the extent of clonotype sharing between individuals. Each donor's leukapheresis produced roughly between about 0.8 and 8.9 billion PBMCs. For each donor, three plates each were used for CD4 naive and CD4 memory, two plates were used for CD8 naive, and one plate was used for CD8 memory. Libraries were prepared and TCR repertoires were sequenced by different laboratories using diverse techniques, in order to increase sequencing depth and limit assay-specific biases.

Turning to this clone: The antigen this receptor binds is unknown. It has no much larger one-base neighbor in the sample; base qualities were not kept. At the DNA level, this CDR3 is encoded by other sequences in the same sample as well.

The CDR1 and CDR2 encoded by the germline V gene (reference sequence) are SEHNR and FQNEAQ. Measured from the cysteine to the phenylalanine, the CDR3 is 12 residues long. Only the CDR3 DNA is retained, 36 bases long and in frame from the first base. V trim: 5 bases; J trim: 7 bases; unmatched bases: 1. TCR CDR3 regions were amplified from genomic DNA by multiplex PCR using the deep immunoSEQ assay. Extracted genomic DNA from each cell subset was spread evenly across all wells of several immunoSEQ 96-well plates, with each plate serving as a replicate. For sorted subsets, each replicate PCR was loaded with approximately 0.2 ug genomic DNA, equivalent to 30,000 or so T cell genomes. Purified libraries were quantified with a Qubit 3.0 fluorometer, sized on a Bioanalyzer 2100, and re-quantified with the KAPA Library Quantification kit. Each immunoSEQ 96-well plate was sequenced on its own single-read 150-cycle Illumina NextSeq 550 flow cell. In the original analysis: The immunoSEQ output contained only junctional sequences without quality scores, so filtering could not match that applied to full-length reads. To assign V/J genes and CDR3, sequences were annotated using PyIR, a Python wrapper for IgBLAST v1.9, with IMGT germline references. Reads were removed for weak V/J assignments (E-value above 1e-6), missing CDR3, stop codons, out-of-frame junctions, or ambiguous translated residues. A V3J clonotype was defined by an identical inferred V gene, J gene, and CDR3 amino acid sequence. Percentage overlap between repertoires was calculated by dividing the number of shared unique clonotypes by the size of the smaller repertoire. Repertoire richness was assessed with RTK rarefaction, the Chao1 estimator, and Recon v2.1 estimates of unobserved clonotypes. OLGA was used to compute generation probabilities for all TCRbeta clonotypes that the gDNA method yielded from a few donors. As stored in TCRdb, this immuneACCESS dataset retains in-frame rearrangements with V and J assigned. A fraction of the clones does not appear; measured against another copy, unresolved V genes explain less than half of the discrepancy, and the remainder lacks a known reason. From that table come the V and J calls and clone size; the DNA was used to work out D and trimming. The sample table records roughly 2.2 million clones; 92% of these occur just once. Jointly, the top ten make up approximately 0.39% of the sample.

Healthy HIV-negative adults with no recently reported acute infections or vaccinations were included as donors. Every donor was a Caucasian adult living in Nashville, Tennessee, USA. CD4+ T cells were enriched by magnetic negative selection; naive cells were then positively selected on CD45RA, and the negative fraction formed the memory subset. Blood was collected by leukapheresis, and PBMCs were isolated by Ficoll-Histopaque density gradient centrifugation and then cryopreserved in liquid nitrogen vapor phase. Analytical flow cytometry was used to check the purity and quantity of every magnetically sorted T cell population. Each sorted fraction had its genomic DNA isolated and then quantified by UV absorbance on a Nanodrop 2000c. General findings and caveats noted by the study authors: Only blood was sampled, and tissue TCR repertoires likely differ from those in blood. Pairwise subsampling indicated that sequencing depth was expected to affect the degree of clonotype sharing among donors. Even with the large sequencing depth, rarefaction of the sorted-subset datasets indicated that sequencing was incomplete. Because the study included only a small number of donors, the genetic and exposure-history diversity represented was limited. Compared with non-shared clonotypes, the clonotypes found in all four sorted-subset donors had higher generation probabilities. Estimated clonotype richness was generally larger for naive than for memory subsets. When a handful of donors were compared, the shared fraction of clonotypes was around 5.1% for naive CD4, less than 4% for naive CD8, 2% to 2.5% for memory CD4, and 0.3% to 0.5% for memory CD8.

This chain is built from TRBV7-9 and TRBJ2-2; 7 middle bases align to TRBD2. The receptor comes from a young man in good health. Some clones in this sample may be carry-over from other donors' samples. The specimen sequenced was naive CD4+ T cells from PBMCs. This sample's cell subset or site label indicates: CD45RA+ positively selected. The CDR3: CASSRGSGELFF. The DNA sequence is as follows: TGTGCCAGCAGCCGCGGGAGCGGGGAGCTGTTTTTT.